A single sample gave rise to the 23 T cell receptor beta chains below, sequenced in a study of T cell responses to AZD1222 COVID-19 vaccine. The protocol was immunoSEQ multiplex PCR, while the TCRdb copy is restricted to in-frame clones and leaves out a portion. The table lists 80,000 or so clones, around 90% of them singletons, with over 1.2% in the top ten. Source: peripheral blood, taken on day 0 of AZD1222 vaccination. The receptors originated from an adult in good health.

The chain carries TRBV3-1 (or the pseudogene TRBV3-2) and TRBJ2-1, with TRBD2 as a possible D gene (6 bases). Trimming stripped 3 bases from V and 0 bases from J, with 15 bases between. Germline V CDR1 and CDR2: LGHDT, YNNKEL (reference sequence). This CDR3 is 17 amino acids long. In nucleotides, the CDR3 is TGTGCCAGCAGCCATAGCGGCATAGGGTACTCCTACAATGAGCAGTTCTTC. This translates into CASSHSGIGYSYNEQFF.

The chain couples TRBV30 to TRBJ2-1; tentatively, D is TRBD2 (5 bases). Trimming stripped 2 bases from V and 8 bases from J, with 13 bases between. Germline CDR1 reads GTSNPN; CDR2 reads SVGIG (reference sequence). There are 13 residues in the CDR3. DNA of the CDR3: TGTGCCTGGAGTTGGACTCCCGCCCATGAGCAGTTCTTC. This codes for CAWSWTPAHEQFF.

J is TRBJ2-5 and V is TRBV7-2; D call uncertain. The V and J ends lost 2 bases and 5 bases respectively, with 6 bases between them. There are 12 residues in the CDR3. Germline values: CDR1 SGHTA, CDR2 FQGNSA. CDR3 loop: CASSLSRETQYF. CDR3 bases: TGTGCCAGCAGCTTATCCCGGGAGACCCAGTACTTC.

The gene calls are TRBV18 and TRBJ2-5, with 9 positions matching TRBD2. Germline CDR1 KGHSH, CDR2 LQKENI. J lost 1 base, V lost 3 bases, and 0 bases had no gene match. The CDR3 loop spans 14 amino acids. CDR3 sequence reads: CASSPTSGQETQYF. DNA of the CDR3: TGTGCCAGCTCACCGACTAGCGGCCAAGAGACCCAGTACTTC. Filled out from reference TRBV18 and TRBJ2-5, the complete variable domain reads NAGVMQNPRHLVRRRGQEARLRCSPMKGHSHVYWYRQLPEEGLKFMVYLQKENIIDESGMPKERFSAEFPKEGPSILRIQQVVRGDSAAYFCASSPTSGQETQYFGPGTRLLVL.

CDR3 in DNA: TGTGCCAGCAGCCCCGGTCAAACTGAAGCTTTCTTT. Amino acids: CASSPGQTEAFF. The chain joins TRBV12-3 or TRBV12-4 to TRBJ1-1; no clear D gene. V lost 6 bases and J 5 bases, leaving 10 bases between the germline ends. The CDR3 runs 12 residues.

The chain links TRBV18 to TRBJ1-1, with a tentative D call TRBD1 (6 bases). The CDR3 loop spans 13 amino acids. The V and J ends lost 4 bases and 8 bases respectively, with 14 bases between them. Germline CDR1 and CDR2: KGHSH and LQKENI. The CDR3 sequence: CASSLVQGLEAFF. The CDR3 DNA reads TGTGCCAGCTCACTAGTTCAGGGGTTAGAAGCTTTCTTT. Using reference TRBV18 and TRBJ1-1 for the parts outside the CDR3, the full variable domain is NAGVMQNPRHLVRRRGQEARLRCSPMKGHSHVYWYRQLPEEGLKFMVYLQKENIIDESGMPKERFSAEFPKEGPSILRIQQVVRGDSAAYFCASSLVQGLEAFFGQGTRLTVV.

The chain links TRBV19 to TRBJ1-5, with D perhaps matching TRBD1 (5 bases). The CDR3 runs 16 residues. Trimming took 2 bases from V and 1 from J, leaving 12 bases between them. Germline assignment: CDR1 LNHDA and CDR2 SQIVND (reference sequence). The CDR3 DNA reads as TGTGCCAGTAGTATACAGGGTCGGGGGAGCAATCAGCCCCAGCATTTT. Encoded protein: CASSIQGRGSNQPQHF.

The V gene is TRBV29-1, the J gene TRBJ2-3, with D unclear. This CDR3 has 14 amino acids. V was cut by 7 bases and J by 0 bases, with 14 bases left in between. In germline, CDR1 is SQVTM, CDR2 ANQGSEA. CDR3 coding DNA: TGCAGCGCCACTCATACGGCTAGCACAGATACGCAGTATTTT. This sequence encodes CSATHTASTDTQYF.

The CDR3 DNA sequence: TGCGCCAGCAGCCGTTACAACGAAAAACTGTTTTTT. It codes for CASSRYNEKLFF. The chain uses TRBV5-1 and TRBJ1-4; D remains ambiguous. V dropped 4 bases and J dropped 8 bases, with 9 bases sitting between them. This CDR3 has 12 residues. CDR1 is SGHRS, CDR2 YFSETQ, per germline.

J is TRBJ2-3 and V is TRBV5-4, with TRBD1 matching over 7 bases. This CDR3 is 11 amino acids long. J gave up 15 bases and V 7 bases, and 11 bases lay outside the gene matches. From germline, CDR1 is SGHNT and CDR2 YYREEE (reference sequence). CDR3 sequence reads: CASAEGQRRYF. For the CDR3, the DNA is TGTGCCAGCGCCGAGGGACAGCGGCGATATTTT.

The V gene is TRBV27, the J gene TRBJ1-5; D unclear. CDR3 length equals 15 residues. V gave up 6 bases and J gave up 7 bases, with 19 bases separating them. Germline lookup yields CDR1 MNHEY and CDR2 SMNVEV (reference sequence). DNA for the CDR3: TGTGCCAGCAGACCAGCCCGGGGAGCAGAACAGCCCCAGCATTTT. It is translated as CASRPARGAEQPQHF.

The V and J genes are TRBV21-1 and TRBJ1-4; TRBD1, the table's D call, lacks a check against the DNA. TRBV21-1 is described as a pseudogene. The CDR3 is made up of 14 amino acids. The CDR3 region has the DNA TGTGCCAGCAGTAGACAGGATTCTAATGAAAAACTGTTTTTT. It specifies CASSRQDSNEKLFF.

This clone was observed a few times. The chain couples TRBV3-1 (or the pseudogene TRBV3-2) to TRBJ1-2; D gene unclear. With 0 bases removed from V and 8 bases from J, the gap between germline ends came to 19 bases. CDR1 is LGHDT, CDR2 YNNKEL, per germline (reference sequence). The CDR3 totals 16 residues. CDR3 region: CASSQDASSSLGGYTF. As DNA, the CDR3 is TGTGCCAGCAGCCAAGATGCCAGCTCCTCTTTAGGGGGCTACACCTTC.

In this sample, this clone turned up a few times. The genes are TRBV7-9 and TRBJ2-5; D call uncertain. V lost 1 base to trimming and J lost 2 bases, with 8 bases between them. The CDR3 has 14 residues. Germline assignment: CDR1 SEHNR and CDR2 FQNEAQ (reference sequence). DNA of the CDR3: TGTGCCAGCAGCTTAGTAGGTCATCAAGAGACCCAGTACTTC. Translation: CASSLVGHQETQYF. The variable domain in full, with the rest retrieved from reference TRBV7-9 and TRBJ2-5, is DTGVSQNPRHKITKRGQNVTFRCDPISEHNRLYWYRQTLGQGPEFLTYFQNEAQLEKSRLLSDRFSAERPKGSFSTLEIQRTEQGDSAMYLCASSLVGHQETQYFGPGTRLLVL.

CDR3 in DNA: TGCAGCGTTGACACCGGCGGAGAGACCCAGTACTTC. Translated: CSVDTGGETQYF. This sequence joins TRBV29-1 and TRBJ2-5; unclear D gene. The CDR3 is 12 residues long. Germline V gives CDR1 SQVTM, CDR2 ANQGSEA. Trimming shortened V by 3 bases and J by 4 bases, and 9 bases separated the two germline ends.

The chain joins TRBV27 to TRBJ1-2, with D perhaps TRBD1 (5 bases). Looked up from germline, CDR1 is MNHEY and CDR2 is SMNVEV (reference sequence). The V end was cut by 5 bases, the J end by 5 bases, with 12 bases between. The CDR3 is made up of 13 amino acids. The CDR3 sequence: CASSRGDLYGYTF. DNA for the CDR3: TGTGCCAGCAGTCGGGGGGACCTTTATGGCTACACCTTC.

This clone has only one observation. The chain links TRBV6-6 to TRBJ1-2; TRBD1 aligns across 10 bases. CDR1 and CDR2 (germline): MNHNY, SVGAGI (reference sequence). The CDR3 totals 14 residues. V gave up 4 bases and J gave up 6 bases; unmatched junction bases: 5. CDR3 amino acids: CASSFPGTGDGYTF. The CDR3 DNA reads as TGTGCCAGCAGTTTCCCCGGGACAGGGGATGGCTACACCTTC.

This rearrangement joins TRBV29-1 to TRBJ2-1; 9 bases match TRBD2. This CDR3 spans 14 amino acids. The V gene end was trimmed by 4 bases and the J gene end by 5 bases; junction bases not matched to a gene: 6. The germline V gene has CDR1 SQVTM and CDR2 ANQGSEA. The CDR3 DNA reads TGCAGCGTTGGTGCGGGAGGGGGAAACAATGAGCAGTTCTTC. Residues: CSVGAGGGNNEQFF.

The CDR3 bases are TGCGCCAGCAGCCTGGGGGAAGCTTTCTTT. This encodes CASSLGEAFF. The chain is built from TRBV5-1 and TRBJ1-1; D unresolved. V lost 4 bases, J lost 8 bases, and 6 bases lay in between. Looked up from germline, CDR1 is SGHRS and CDR2 is YFSETQ. CDR3 length equals 10 residues. The complete variable domain, with remaining parts taken from reference TRBV5-1 and TRBJ1-1, reads KAGVTQTPRYLIKTRGQQVTLSCSPISGHRSVSWYQQTPGQGLQFLFEYFSETQRNKGNFPGRFSGRQFSNSRSEMNVSTLELGDSALYLCASSLGEAFFGQGTRLTVV.

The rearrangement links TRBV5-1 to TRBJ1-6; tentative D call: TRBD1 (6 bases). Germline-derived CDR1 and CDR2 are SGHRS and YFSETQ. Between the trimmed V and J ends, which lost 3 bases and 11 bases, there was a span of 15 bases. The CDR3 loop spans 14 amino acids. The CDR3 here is CASSYGQNLTPLHF. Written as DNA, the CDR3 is TGCGCCAGCAGCTATGGACAGAACCTGACACCCCTCCACTTT.

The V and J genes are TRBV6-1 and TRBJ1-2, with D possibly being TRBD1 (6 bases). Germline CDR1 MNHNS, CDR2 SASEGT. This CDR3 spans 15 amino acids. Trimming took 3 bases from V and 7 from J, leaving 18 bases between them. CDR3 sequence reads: CASSEGGPSLSGYTF. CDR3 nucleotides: TGTGCCAGCAGTGAGGGGGGCCCCTCCTTAAGTGGCTACACCTTC.

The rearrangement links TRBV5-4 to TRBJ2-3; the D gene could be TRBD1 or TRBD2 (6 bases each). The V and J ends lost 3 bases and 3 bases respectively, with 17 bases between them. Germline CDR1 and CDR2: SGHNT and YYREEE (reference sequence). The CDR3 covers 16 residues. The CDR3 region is CASSSSRGVGTDTQYF. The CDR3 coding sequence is TGTGCCAGCAGCTCTTCTAGGGGGGTCGGGACAGATACGCAGTATTTT.

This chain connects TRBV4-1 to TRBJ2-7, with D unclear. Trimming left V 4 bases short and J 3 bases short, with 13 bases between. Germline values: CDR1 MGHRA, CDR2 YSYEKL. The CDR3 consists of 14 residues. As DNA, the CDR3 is TGCGCCAGCAGCCGAGGCTACCCGGTCTACGAGCAGTACTTC. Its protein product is CASSRGYPVYEQYF.